This record covers a single TCR beta chain. The source of the sample is a study of blood T cell repertoires in COVID-19. The wider study: The United States, Italy and Spain provided the acute and convalescent COVID-19 samples. T cells, B-cell-depleted T cells, or PBMCs provided the cDNA or gDNA that served as material.

As processed by the authors: The authors estimated nucleated cell counts from reference gene primer amplification. Sequencing was performed with immunoSEQ multiplex PCR; in TCRdb, only in-frame clones are kept and a portion is missing. That table furnishes V, J and clone size, whereas the DNA furnished D and trimming. The table shows roughly 230,000 clones, with about 83% occurring only once. Germline V gene data show CDR1 as SGHTA and CDR2 as FQGNSA. The CDR3 sequence is 15 residues long. The V end was cut by 0 bases, the J end by 7 bases, with 15 bases between. This receptor was identified in a woman between 45 and 65 years old with acute or convalescent COVID-19. Sequencing was done on a sample of peripheral blood. The rearrangement links TRBV7-2 to TRBJ1-2, with D possibly TRBD1 on 6 matching bases. CDR3 in amino acids: CASSLARGGAGGYTF. The DNA of the CDR3 is TGTGCCAGCAGCTTAGCGCGGGGGGGCGCGGGTGGCTACACCTTC.